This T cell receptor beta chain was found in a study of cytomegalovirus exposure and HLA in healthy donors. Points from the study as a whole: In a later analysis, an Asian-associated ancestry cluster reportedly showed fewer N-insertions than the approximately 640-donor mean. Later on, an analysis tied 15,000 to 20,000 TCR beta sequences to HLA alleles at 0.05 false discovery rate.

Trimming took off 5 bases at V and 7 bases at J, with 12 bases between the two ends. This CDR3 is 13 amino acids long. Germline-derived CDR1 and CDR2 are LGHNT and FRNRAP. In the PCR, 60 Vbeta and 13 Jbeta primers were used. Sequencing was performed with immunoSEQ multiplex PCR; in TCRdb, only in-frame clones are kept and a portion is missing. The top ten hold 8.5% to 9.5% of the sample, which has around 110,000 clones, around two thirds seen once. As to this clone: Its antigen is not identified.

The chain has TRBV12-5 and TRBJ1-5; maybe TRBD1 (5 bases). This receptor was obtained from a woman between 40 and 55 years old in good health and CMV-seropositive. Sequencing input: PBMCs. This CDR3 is CASGGGSLQPQHF. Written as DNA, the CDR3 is TGTGCTAGTGGTGGGGGGTCGTTGCAGCCCCAGCATTTT.